The entry that follows covers one T cell receptor (beta chain) sequence. With 4 bases clipped from V and 4 bases from J, the junction kept 14 bases outside the gene matches. This CDR3 region has 17 residues. Germline loops: CDR1 LNHDA, CDR2 SQIVND (reference sequence). These data originate in a study of CD8 T cells in Susac syndrome. Random hexamers served to reverse transcribe about 0.5 to 1 ug RNA. TCRdb itself ran the immunoSEQ multiplex PCR reads through MiXCR, one entry per CDR3 protein. The sample consists of more than 200,000 distinct CDR3 sequences, 93% of them appearing once. Negative isolation yielded the CD8+ and CD4+ T cells, while FACS enriched the TEMRA cells.

The chain joins TRBV19 to TRBJ2-5; TRBD2 matches at 8 bases. Material for sequencing was CD4+ T cells from PBMCs. The sequence was obtained from a human donor with multiple sclerosis. The CDR3 DNA sequence: TGTGCCAGTAGTAGCTCTCACAATAATGGGACTAGAGAGACCCAGTACTTC. This gives the protein CASSSSHNNGTRETQYF.